This paragraph reports one T cell receptor (beta chain). Its antigen is undetermined. Genomic DNA was the source, and TCR beta CDR3 was amplified from it by two-round multiplex PCR. Specific primers for each TRBV and TRBJ gene were what first-round PCR used. TCRdb recomputed calls from the multiplex PCR reads with MiXCR, one row per CDR3 protein. Among around 12,000 distinct CDR3 sequences listed, around 55% were seen once. The data belong to a study of prognosis after radiotherapy for stage I lung cancer. Findings and limits, study-wide: The tumor specificity of expanded TCR clones remained undetermined.

J gave up 0 bases and V 3 bases, and 3 bases lay outside the gene matches. In germline, CDR1 is SGHDT, CDR2 YYEEEE. The CDR3 extends over 15 amino acids. The sample consisted of PBMCs, taken before or after stereotactic body radiation therapy (not recorded which). This sequence originates from a donor over 45 with non-small cell lung cancer. The chain is built from TRBV5-6 and TRBJ1-3; TRBD1 aligns across 7 bases. CDR3 residues: CASSWDSSSGNTIYF. The CDR3 nucleotides read TGTGCCAGCAGCTGGGACAGTAGCTCTGGAAACACCATATATTTT.